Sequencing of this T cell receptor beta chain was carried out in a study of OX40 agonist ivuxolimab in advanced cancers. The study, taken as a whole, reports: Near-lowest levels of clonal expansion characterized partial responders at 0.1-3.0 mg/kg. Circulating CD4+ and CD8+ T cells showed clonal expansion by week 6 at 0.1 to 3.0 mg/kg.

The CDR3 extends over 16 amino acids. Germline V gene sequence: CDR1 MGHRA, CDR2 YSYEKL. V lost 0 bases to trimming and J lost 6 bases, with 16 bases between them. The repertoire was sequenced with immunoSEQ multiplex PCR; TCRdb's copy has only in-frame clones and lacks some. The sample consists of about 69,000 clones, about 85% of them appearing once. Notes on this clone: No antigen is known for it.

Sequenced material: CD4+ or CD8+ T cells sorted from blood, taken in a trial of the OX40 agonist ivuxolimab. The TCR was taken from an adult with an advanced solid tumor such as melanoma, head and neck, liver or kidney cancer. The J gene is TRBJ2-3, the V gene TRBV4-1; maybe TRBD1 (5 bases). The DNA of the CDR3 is TGCGCCAGCAGCCAAGAATGGGGCCGTTCCTCGGATACGCAGTATTTT. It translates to CASSQEWGRSSDTQYF.